One sample yielded the 19 T cell receptor beta chains listed below, sequenced in a study of blood T cell repertoires in COVID-19. Data came from immunoSEQ multiplex PCR; TCRdb stores just in-frame clones and leaves some out. This table holds about 200,000 clones, less than 90% found once. Sequencing was performed on peripheral blood. The source of these receptors is a man aged 40-49 years with active or convalescent COVID-19.

This chain connects TRBV5-1 to TRBJ2-1; 7 positions agree with TRBD2. V was pared by 0 bases and J by 2 bases, with 2 bases of the junction left unmatched. Germline-derived CDR1 and CDR2 are SGHRS and YFSETQ. This CDR3 is 15 amino acids long. The CDR3 spells CASSLGEGPYNEQFF. The CDR3 bases are TGCGCCAGCAGCTTGGGGGAGGGGCCCTACAATGAGCAGTTCTTC.

The chain links TRBV19 to TRBJ2-2, with D tentatively TRBD1 (6 bases). Trimming left V 3 bases short and J 11 bases short, with 13 bases between. Germline CDR1 LNHDA, CDR2 SQIVND (reference sequence). The CDR3 is 13 amino acids. CDR3 protein: CASSMAGVVELFF. CDR3 DNA sequence: TGTGCCAGTAGTATGGCAGGGGTTGTAGAGCTGTTTTTT.

The chain is built from TRBV2 and TRBJ1-1; D uncertain. V lost 7 bases to trimming and J lost 2 bases, with 17 bases between them. Germline loops: CDR1 SNHLY, CDR2 FYNNEI. This CDR3 spans 15 amino acids. In nucleotides, the CDR3 is TGTGCCAGCATGGGTAGTCGTGCGGTTAACACTGAAGCTTTCTTT. Translated, it gives CASMGSRAVNTEAFF. The variable domain in full, completed from reference TRBV2 and TRBJ1-1, reads EPEVTQTPSHQVTQMGQEVILRCVPISNHLYFYWYRQILGQKVEFLVSFYNNEISEKSEIFDDQFSVERPDGSNFTLKIRSTKLEDSAMYFCASMGSRAVNTEAFFGQGTRLTVV.

V gene TRBV7-7 combines with J gene TRBJ2-5, with a possible D match to TRBD2 (7 bases). The germline gives CDR1 SSHAT, CDR2 FNYEAQ (reference sequence). V shed 5 bases and J shed 4 bases, with 17 bases lying between them. The CDR3 is 15 amino acids. CDR3 sequence reads: CASSPTGGGVETQYF. CDR3 coding DNA: TGTGCCAGCAGCCCTACGGGGGGCGGGGTAGAGACCCAGTACTTC.

The chain couples TRBV28 to TRBJ2-3; TRBD2 matches at 9 bases. After removal of 3 bases from V and 3 bases from J, the junction contained 10 bases not matched to a gene. The germline CDR1 and CDR2 sequences are MDHEN and SYDVKM. CDR3 length equals 17 residues. Here the CDR3 DNA reads TGTGCCAGCAGTTTGAATCCGCGGGAGGGTTCGACAGATACGCAGTATTTT. This codes for CASSLNPREGSTDTQYF.

The chain combines TRBV5-4 with TRBJ2-5, with D possibly matching TRBD1 (6 bases). The CDR3 runs to 13 residues. With 4 bases removed from V and 1 base from J, the gap between germline ends came to 8 bases. The V gene's germline CDR1 is SGHNT and CDR2 YYREEE (reference sequence). The CDR3 DNA is TGTGCCAGCAGCGCAGGGGCCCAAGAGACCCAGTACTTC. Translation gives CASSAGAQETQYF.

The chain employs TRBV12-5 and TRBJ2-7, with no clear D. Germline CDR1 is LGHNT and CDR2 is FRNRAP. The germline V and J ends were trimmed by 6 bases and 3 bases, with 6 bases remaining between them. The CDR3 extends over 11 amino acids. The chain's CDR3 is CASGVHYEQYF. The CDR3 region has the DNA TGTGCTAGTGGAGTACACTACGAGCAGTACTTC.

The chain links TRBV28 to TRBJ1-1, with D tentatively TRBD1 (6 bases). With 2 bases removed from V and 0 bases from J, the gap between germline ends came to 16 bases. This CDR3 region has 17 residues. CDR1 and CDR2 (germline): MDHEN, SYDVKM. The CDR3 DNA sequence: TGTGCCAGCAGTTTAGACGGCAGGGGAAAAATGAACACTGAAGCTTTCTTT. Encoded protein: CASSLDGRGKMNTEAFF.

J is TRBJ2-1 and V is TRBV27; 11 bases align to TRBD2. The CDR3 runs to 19 residues. The V gene's germline CDR1 is MNHEY and CDR2 SMNVEV (reference sequence). The J segment lost 0 bases and the V segment lost 5 bases, leaving 12 bases of the junction unmatched. CDR3 residues: CASSPTLRTSGSSYNEQFF. CDR3 in DNA: TGTGCCAGCAGTCCCACTCTTCGGACTAGCGGGTCCTCCTACAATGAGCAGTTCTTC.

This chain joins TRBV5-1 and TRBJ2-7, with 8 bases identical to TRBD1. V lost 4 bases and J lost 3; bases outside the gene matches: 3. CDR3 length: 13 amino acids. The germline V gene encodes CDR1 SGHRS and CDR2 YFSETQ. The CDR3 nucleotides are TGCGCCAGCAGCCCACAGGGGGTCTACGAGCAGTACTTC. Protein: CASSPQGVYEQYF.

The genes are TRBV9 and TRBJ2-7; 8 bases line up with TRBD1. There are 15 residues in the CDR3. Germline loops: CDR1 SGDLS, CDR2 YYNGEE. The V and J ends lost 0 bases and 5 bases, in that order; junction bases with no gene match: 7. The CDR3 nucleotides are TGTGCCAGCAGCGTAGGACAGGGGAGAAATCACGAGCAGTACTTC. Protein sequence: CASSVGQGRNHEQYF.

This sequence joins TRBV19 and TRBJ1-5, with TRBD1 identical over 7 bases. The V gene's germline CDR1 is LNHDA and CDR2 SQIVND (reference sequence). The V and J ends lost 5 bases and 2 bases, in that order; junction bases with no gene match: 9. The CDR3 extends over 16 amino acids. The CDR3, as DNA: TGTGCCAGTAGTTTGGGACAGAACCTTGGCAATCAGCCCCAGCATTTT. Translated, it gives CASSLGQNLGNQPQHF.

The chain combines TRBV5-6 with TRBJ2-2; the D is unclear. This CDR3 comprises 15 residues. V shed 6 bases and J shed 4 bases, with 16 bases lying between them. Germline CDR1 and CDR2: SGHDT and YYEEEE. CDR3 sequence: CASTFLHGGTGELFF. In DNA form, the CDR3 reads TGTGCCAGCACATTCCTGCACGGCGGCACCGGGGAGCTGTTTTTT.

The V call is TRBV19, the J call TRBJ1-1, with D maybe TRBD1 (6 bases). V gave up 0 bases and J gave up 0 bases, with 8 bases separating them. CDR3 length equals 15 residues. Germline values: CDR1 LNHDA, CDR2 SQIVND (reference sequence). CDR3 sequence: CASSIDRTVNTEAFF. DNA for the CDR3: TGTGCCAGTAGTATAGATCGGACAGTGAACACTGAAGCTTTCTTT.

The chain has TRBV9 and TRBJ1-1; D remains ambiguous. CDR3 length: 12 residues. Germline V gene lookup returns CDR1 SGDLS and CDR2 YYNGEE. Trimming took 0 bases from V and 3 from J, leaving 3 bases between them. CDR3 nucleotides: TGTGCCAGCAGCGTAGCTGACACTGAAGCTTTCTTT. This sequence encodes CASSVADTEAFF.

The chain carries TRBV5-1 and TRBJ2-3; 9 bases map to TRBD2. With V trimmed by 9 bases and J by 3 bases, 8 bases remained unmatched. The CDR3 totals 14 residues. The germline V gene has CDR1 SGHRS and CDR2 YFSETQ. The CDR3 DNA reads TGCGCCACCATGCGGGGGGGATCGACAGATACGCAGTATTTT. This sequence encodes CATMRGGSTDTQYF.

The gene calls are TRBV7-9 and TRBJ1-3, with 7 bases identical to TRBD1. CDR3 length: 16 amino acids. CDR1 SEHNR and CDR2 FQNEAQ come from the germline V gene (reference sequence). V lost 5 bases and J lost 0; bases outside the gene matches: 7. The CDR3, as DNA: TGTGCCAGCAGCCACACGACAGGGTCCTCTGGAAACACCATATATTTT. Its protein is CASSHTTGSSGNTIYF.

This rearrangement joins TRBV29-1 to TRBJ1-1, with D perhaps matching TRBD1 (6 bases). The CDR3 runs 14 residues. Germline V gene lookup returns CDR1 SQVTM and CDR2 ANQGSEA. V was trimmed by 7 bases and J by 11 bases, leaving 26 bases between them. The CDR3 DNA is TGCAGCGCCTCGTTCGGGGGGGCGCCTCTGTGGGCTTTCTTT. This encodes CSASFGGAPLWAFF.

This CDR3 reads CAWSLEGLAENEQFF. The CDR3 coding sequence is TGTGCCTGGAGCCTCGAGGGACTAGCGGAGAATGAGCAGTTCTTC. The rearrangement joins TRBV30 to TRBJ2-1, with 11 nucleotides matching TRBD2. Germline CDR1 reads GTSNPN; CDR2 reads SVGIG (reference sequence). The CDR3 extends over 15 amino acids. The J segment lost 7 bases and the V segment lost 3 bases, leaving 8 bases of the junction unmatched.